The 25 T cell receptor beta chains below were found in one sample sequenced in a study of cytomegalovirus exposure and HLA in healthy donors. Vbeta (60) and Jbeta (13) primers were used in the PCR. Repertoires were generated with immunoSEQ multiplex PCR, while TCRdb's copy carries only in-frame clones and drops some. The data contain about 69,000 clones, about 75% of them singletons. Sequencing used PBMCs. The receptor set was obtained from a man between 18 and 29 years old in good health and CMV-seronegative.

The chain joins TRBV7-3 to TRBJ2-1; 7 bases line up with TRBD1. Trimming at V came to 3 bases and at J to 10 bases, leaving 9 bases not matched to a gene. Germline loops: CDR1 SGHTA, CDR2 FQGTGA. The CDR3 has 14 amino acids. The CDR3 nucleotides read TGTGCCAGCAGCTTCTCCTCGGACAGGCGAGAGCAGTTCTTC. Translation: CASSFSSDRREQFF.

Only a few counts were recorded for this clone. The rearrangement joins TRBV6-1 to TRBJ1-4; 7 bases are shared with TRBD1. The germline V gene encodes CDR1 MNHNS and CDR2 SASEGT. V shed 5 bases and J 5 bases; nucleotides not matched to a gene: 8. This CDR3 region has 15 residues. In DNA form, the CDR3 reads TGTGCCAGCAGTACCGCCGACAGGGAGAATGAAAAACTGTTTTTT. Its protein product is CASSTADRENEKLFF.

J is TRBJ2-3 and V is TRBV7-6; TRBD1 matches 8 bases. This CDR3 contains 18 residues. CDR1 is SGHVS, CDR2 FNYEAQ, per germline. V was pared by 1 base and J by 2 bases, with 11 bases of the junction left unmatched. The CDR3 nucleotides read TGTGCCAGCAGCTTAGGTAGCCAGGGACAGGACTTCACAGATACGCAGTATTTT. Encoded protein: CASSLGSQGQDFTDTQYF.

This clone has only a few counts. The V gene is TRBV9, the J gene TRBJ2-3; TRBD2 agrees at 12 bases. Germline trimming cut 4 bases from V and 1 base from J; bases unmatched to any gene: 1. The V gene's germline CDR1 is SGDLS and CDR2 YYNGEE. The CDR3 length is 15 residues. CDR3 DNA: TGTGCCAGCAGCTGGACTAGCGGGGGCACAGATACGCAGTATTTT. This translates into CASSWTSGGTDTQYF.

This clone has more than one count but fewer than ten. The chain is built from TRBV5-1 and TRBJ1-1; possible D gene TRBD1, 6 bases. Germline V gives CDR1 SGHRS, CDR2 YFSETQ. The CDR3 is 16 residues long. The V end was cut by 1 base, the J end by 0 bases, with 13 bases between. CDR3 sequence: CASSLLPGEVNTEAFF. The CDR3, as DNA: TGCGCCAGCAGCTTGCTACCAGGGGAAGTGAACACTGAAGCTTTCTTT.

This clone was seen more than once but under ten times. The chain has TRBV5-1 and TRBJ2-2; 8 bases align to TRBD1. Germline lookup yields CDR1 SGHRS and CDR2 YFSETQ. The CDR3 runs 15 residues. V shed 4 bases and J 0 bases; nucleotides not matched to a gene: 2. CDR3 in amino acids: CASSPGQANTGELFF. The CDR3 DNA reads TGCGCCAGCAGCCCGGGACAGGCGAACACCGGGGAGCTGTTTTTT.

This clone has just a few counts. V is TRBV30 and J is TRBJ1-1; D gene unclear. The CDR3 consists of 13 residues. Germline V CDR1 and CDR2: GTSNPN, SVGIG (reference sequence). The V end lost 1 base, the J end lost 1 base, and 7 bases lay between the germline ends. CDR3 loop: CAWSGLANTEAFF. Here the CDR3 DNA reads TGTGCCTGGAGTGGCCTAGCGAACACTGAAGCTTTCTTT. Full variable domain (rest looked up from reference TRBV30 and TRBJ1-1): SQTIHQWPATLVQPVGSPLSLECTVEGTSNPNLYWYRQAAGRGLQLLFYSVGIGQISSEVPQNLSASRPQDRQFILSSKKLLLSDSGFYLCAWSGLANTEAFFGQGTRLTVV.

The chain couples TRBV13 to TRBJ2-6; TRBD1 agrees at 10 bases. This CDR3 region has 18 residues. After removal of 2 bases from V and 3 bases from J, the junction contained 7 bases not matched to a gene. Germline-derived CDR1 and CDR2 are PRHDT and FYEKMQ (reference sequence). The CDR3 loop is CASSLPRTGGGGANVLTF. The CDR3 nucleotides are TGTGCCAGCAGCTTACCTCGGACAGGGGGTGGTGGGGCCAACGTCCTGACTTTC.

The chain carries TRBV5-6 and TRBJ2-3; no clear D. V lost 0 bases and J lost 3, with 5 bases in between. This CDR3 region has 13 residues. Per germline, CDR1 SGHDT and CDR2 YYEEEE. In DNA, the CDR3 is TGTGCCAGCAGCTTGGCAGGAACAGATACGCAGTATTTT. Its protein is CASSLAGTDTQYF. Full variable domain (outside the CDR3, taken from reference TRBV5-6 and TRBJ2-3): DAGVTQSPTHLIKTRGQQVTLRCSPKSGHDTVSWYQQALGQGPQFIFQYYEEEERQRGNFPDRFSGHQFPNYSSELNVNALLLGDSALYLCASSLAGTDTQYFGPGTRLTVL.

This chain uses TRBV27 with TRBJ2-1, with 7 bases that match TRBD1. This CDR3 comprises 13 residues. Germline V gives CDR1 MNHEY, CDR2 SMNVEV (reference sequence). Losses at the gene ends were 6 bases for V and 6 bases for J; bases not matched to a gene: 5. The CDR3 nucleotides read TGTGCCAGCAGCCGACAGGGTGCCAATGAGCAGTTCTTC. Translated, it gives CASSRQGANEQFF.

This clone was counted a few times. This chain links TRBV9 with TRBJ2-2; TRBD1 matches 10 bases. V lost 4 bases and J lost 4; bases outside the gene matches: 13. Germline V gene data show CDR1 as SGDLS and CDR2 as YYNGEE. This CDR3 has 18 amino acids. The CDR3 DNA sequence: TGTGCCAGCAGCAATCGACGGGGGACAGGGGCGGGCACCGGGGAGCTGTTTTTT. Its translation: CASSNRRGTGAGTGELFF. The full variable domain, with the rest looked up from reference TRBV9 and TRBJ2-2, is DSGVTQTPKHLITATGQRVTLRCSPRSGDLSVYWYQQSLDQGLQFLIQYYNGEERAKGNILERFSAQQFPDLHSELNLSSLELGDSALYFCASSNRRGTGAGTGELFFGEGSRLTVL.

The chain is built from TRBV27 and TRBJ1-5, with D possibly being TRBD1 (5 bases). The CDR3 contains 15 residues. Germline V lookup: CDR1 MNHEY, CDR2 SMNVEV (reference sequence). Trimming stripped 0 bases from V and 9 bases from J, with 15 bases between. CDR3 sequence: CASSLSPQGRGPQHF. Here the CDR3 DNA reads TGTGCCAGCAGTTTATCCCCTCAGGGAAGGGGGCCCCAGCATTTT.

This clone occurred once. J is TRBJ1-6 and V is TRBV6-1; the D is unclear. The CDR3 length is 14 residues. Germline-derived CDR1 and CDR2 are MNHNS and SASEGT. The V end lost 4 bases, the J end lost 10 bases, and 14 bases lay between the germline ends. The chain's CDR3 is CASSAAEAESPLHF. The CDR3 DNA reads as TGTGCCAGCAGTGCCGCGGAGGCGGAATCACCCCTCCACTTT.

V and J are TRBV5-1 and TRBJ2-3; D may be TRBD1 (5 bases). V lost 1 base and J 1 base, leaving 13 bases between the germline ends. Germline CDR1 SGHRS, CDR2 YFSETQ. The CDR3 runs to 16 residues. Here the CDR3 reads CASSLPGSDRTDTQYF. The CDR3 nucleotides are TGCGCCAGCAGCTTGCCAGGGTCCGATCGCACAGATACGCAGTATTTT.

J is TRBJ1-2 and V is TRBV9; a possible D gene is TRBD1 (6 bases). V dropped 0 bases and J dropped 6 bases, with 15 bases sitting between them. The CDR3 length is 15 residues. CDR1 and CDR2 from the germline V gene are SGDLS and YYNGEE. The DNA for the CDR3 is TGTGCCAGCAGCGTAGCTGAGCCAAGGGGGAATGGCTACACCTTC. This translates into CASSVAEPRGNGYTF.

V is TRBV4-2 and J is TRBJ1-5; D is perhaps TRBD1 (6 bases). Trimming removed 0 bases from V and 5 bases from J, with 8 bases in between. In germline, CDR1 is LGHNA, CDR2 YNFKEQ. The CDR3 loop spans 14 amino acids. CDR3 bases: TGTGCCAGCAGCCAAGAACGGACAGATCAGCCCCAGCATTTT. Residues: CASSQERTDQPQHF.

This chain connects TRBV5-8 to TRBJ2-1; TRBD1 agrees at 10 bases. The germline gives CDR1 SGHTS, CDR2 YDEGEE. The V gene end was trimmed by 0 bases and the J gene end by 7 bases; junction bases not matched to a gene: 4. CDR3 length: 15 residues. The CDR3 spells CASSLGDRGGNEQFF. The CDR3 coding sequence is TGTGCCAGCAGCTTGGGGGACAGGGGAGGAAATGAGCAGTTCTTC.

The V and J genes are TRBV7-2 and TRBJ2-5; D perhaps matches TRBD2 (6 bases). Between the trimmed V and J ends, which lost 5 bases and 7 bases, there was a span of 11 bases. Germline assignment: CDR1 SGHTA and CDR2 FQGNSA. The CDR3 spans 12 residues. The CDR3: CASSRGMGTQYF. The DNA of the CDR3 is TGTGCCAGCAGCCGGGGGATGGGGACCCAGTACTTC.

This clone has just one count. The chain joins TRBV5-1 to TRBJ2-1; the match to TRBD1 covers 8 bases. Germline V lookup: CDR1 SGHRS, CDR2 YFSETQ. The CDR3 covers 15 residues. V gave up 4 bases and J gave up 8 bases; unmatched junction bases: 11. CDR3 in DNA: TGCGCCAGCAGCCTACAGCGGACAGGGTTCGATGAGCAGTTCTTC. This translates into CASSLQRTGFDEQFF. Based on the CDR3 plus reference TRBV5-1 and TRBJ2-1, the full variable domain is KAGVTQTPRYLIKTRGQQVTLSCSPISGHRSVSWYQQTPGQGLQFLFEYFSETQRNKGNFPGRFSGRQFSNSRSEMNVSTLELGDSALYLCASSLQRTGFDEQFFGPGTRLTVL.

The chain is built from TRBV4-1 and TRBJ2-1; 7 bases are a match to TRBD1. The CDR3 runs 14 residues. CDR1 MGHRA and CDR2 YSYEKL come from the germline V gene. Losses at the gene ends were 6 bases for V and 2 bases for J; bases not matched to a gene: 4. CDR3 protein: CASRERGPYNEQFF. The CDR3 DNA sequence: TGCGCCAGCAGGGAGAGGGGGCCCTACAATGAGCAGTTCTTC.

There are a few counts of this clone. This sequence joins TRBV6-4 and TRBJ2-7; 7 bases are shared with TRBD1. V dropped 8 bases and J dropped 0; count of bases not matched to a gene: 7. The germline CDR1 and CDR2 sequences are MRHNA and SNTAGT. This CDR3 has 14 residues. CDR3 coding DNA: TGTGCCAGCTATGGACAGGTTGGCTCCTACGAGCAGTACTTC. This gives the protein CASYGQVGSYEQYF.

The chain employs TRBV6-5 and TRBJ2-2, with TRBD1 matching over 7 bases. The CDR3 length is 15 residues. J lost 6 bases, V lost 3 bases, and 7 bases had no gene match. Germline V gene data show CDR1 as MNHEY and CDR2 as SVGAGI. DNA for the CDR3: TGTGCCAGCAGTTATGTAGACAGGGTCTCCGGGGAGCTGTTTTTT. This translates into CASSYVDRVSGELFF.

V and J are TRBV2 and TRBJ1-1; 7 bases fit TRBD1. Germline CDR1 reads SNHLY; CDR2 reads FYNNEI. V was pared by 3 bases and J by 4 bases, with 8 bases of the junction left unmatched. The CDR3 covers 15 residues. The CDR3 region is CASSEWDSLSTEAFF. The CDR3 DNA sequence: TGTGCCAGCAGTGAGTGGGACAGTCTGTCCACTGAAGCTTTCTTT.

V is TRBV7-2 and J is TRBJ1-1; 9 nucleotides line up with TRBD1. Germline-derived CDR1 and CDR2 are SGHTA and FQGNSA. The ends lost 0 bases at V and 5 bases at J; junction bases unmatched: 4. The length of the CDR3 is 15 residues. The CDR3 coding sequence is TGTGCCAGCAGCTTAGCGGACAGGGGTGGGACTGAAGCTTTCTTT. This sequence encodes CASSLADRGGTEAFF.

This clone came up a few times. This chain joins TRBV2 and TRBJ1-1; D is possibly TRBD1 (5 bases). The germline V gene encodes CDR1 SNHLY and CDR2 FYNNEI. The CDR3 covers 13 residues. With 7 bases removed from V and 4 bases from J, the gap between germline ends came to 13 bases. CDR3 coding DNA: TGTGCCAGCATGCTGGACATCCCCACTGAAGCTTTCTTT. Translated: CASMLDIPTEAFF.